A selection of T cell receptor beta chains follows, all from one sample in a study of cytomegalovirus exposure and HLA in healthy donors. TCRdb's table, derived via immunoSEQ multiplex PCR, lists solely in-frame clones and lacks some. The sample lists around 99,000 clones; 60% to 75% were seen once. Sequencing was carried out using PBMCs. These receptor sequences come from a man in his thirties or forties in good health and CMV-seronegative. CDR3s include the opening cysteine and the closing phenylalanine or tryptophan. D genes are given only for firm matches. Clone size is stated in some rows and not others, as once, few, many or a class when expanded.

len: 13; j_gene: TRBJ2-1; d_gene: TRBD2; abundance: .; v_gene: TRBV2; CDR3nt: TGTGCCAGCAGACCGGGACTAGCCTCGGGGCAGTTCTTC; CDR3aa: CASRPGLASGQFF
len: 14; j_gene: TRBJ1-2; d_gene: TRBD1; abundance: .; v_gene: TRBV5-1; CDR3nt: TGCGCCAGCAGCTCGACAGGGTCGGACTATGGCTACACCTTC; CDR3aa: CASSSTGSDYGYTF
len: 14; j_gene: TRBJ1-1; d_gene: .; abundance: .; v_gene: TRBV6-5; CDR3nt: TGTGCCAGCAGTTACTCGGGGGGGCACGCTGAAGCTTTCTTT; CDR3aa: CASSYSGGHAEAFF
len: 14; j_gene: TRBJ2-7; d_gene: .; abundance: few; v_gene: TRBV21-1; CDR3nt: TGTGCCAGCAACAAAGACGCGAGCTCCTACGAGCAGTACTTC; CDR3aa: CASNKDASSYEQYF
len: 13; j_gene: TRBJ2-4; d_gene: .; abundance: .; v_gene: TRBV7-9; CDR3nt: TGTGCCAGCAGCTCCGCCGGTGGAGACATTCAGTACTTC; CDR3aa: CASSSAGGDIQYF
len: 14; j_gene: TRBJ2-7; d_gene: .; abundance: .; v_gene: TRBV28; CDR3nt: TGTGCCAGCAGTTTGCCGCTCGGGATCTACGAGCAGTACTTC; CDR3aa: CASSLPLGIYEQYF
len: 19; j_gene: TRBJ2-1; d_gene: .; abundance: .; v_gene: TRBV7-9; CDR3nt: TGTGCCAGCAGCTTAGCGCAGGGGCGGGCCGTCGGAGGTACGAATGAGCAGTTCTTC; CDR3aa: CASSLAQGRAVGGTNEQFF
len: 18; j_gene: TRBJ2-7; d_gene: TRBD2; abundance: .; v_gene: TRBV7-8; CDR3nt: TGTGCCAGCAGCTTTAGAGGGACTAGCGGGGGTTTCTCCTACGAGCAGTACTTC; CDR3aa: CASSFRGTSGGFSYEQYF
len: 17; j_gene: TRBJ2-1; d_gene: TRBD2; abundance: .; v_gene: TRBV5-6; CDR3nt: TGTGCCAGCAGCTTCATAACTAGCGGGAGTGGCTTTGGTGAGCAGTTCTTC; CDR3aa: CASSFITSGSGFGEQFF
len: 18; j_gene: TRBJ2-5; d_gene: TRBD2; abundance: few; v_gene: TRBV6-7; CDR3nt: TGTGCCAGCAGGATGGGACTAGCGGGATGGGGGGTAGGAGAGACCCAGTACTTC; CDR3aa: CASRMGLAGWGVGETQYF
len: 15; j_gene: TRBJ1-6; d_gene: .; abundance: .; v_gene: TRBV6-1; CDR3nt: TGTGCCAGCAGTGGAGACAGATCCTATAATTCCCCCCTCCACTTT; CDR3aa: CASSGDRSYNSPLHF
len: 15; j_gene: TRBJ1-1; d_gene: .; abundance: .; v_gene: TRBV19; CDR3nt: TGTGCCAGTACCCCTAGAGGGTCACGGGGCACTGAAGCTTTCTTT; CDR3aa: CASTPRGSRGTEAFF
len: 15; j_gene: TRBJ2-2; d_gene: TRBD2; abundance: .; v_gene: TRBV10-3; CDR3nt: TGTGCCATCAGGGAGGGACTAGCGGGAGACGGGGAGCTGTTTTTT; CDR3aa: CAIREGLAGDGELFF
len: 15; j_gene: TRBJ2-6; d_gene: TRBD1; abundance: .; v_gene: TRBV11-2; CDR3nt: TGTGCCAGCAGCTTTGACAGGGGTGGGGCCAACGTCCTGACTTTC; CDR3aa: CASSFDRGGANVLTF
len: 16; j_gene: TRBJ2-5; d_gene: TRBD1; abundance: .; v_gene: TRBV6-6; CDR3nt: TGTGCCAGCAGTTACTCAAAGACAGGGGTCCAAGAGACCCAGTACTTC; CDR3aa: CASSYSKTGVQETQYF
len: 13; j_gene: TRBJ1-6; d_gene: .; abundance: .; v_gene: TRBV6-5; CDR3nt: TGTGCCAGCAGCTCCCTCGGGGTTTCACCCCTCCACTTT; CDR3aa: CASSSLGVSPLHF
len: 19; j_gene: TRBJ2-7; d_gene: TRBD1; abundance: .; v_gene: TRBV5-6; CDR3nt: TGTGCCAGCAGCTCCACGCGACAGGGGACTTGGAGAATCTCCTCCGAGCAGTACTTC; CDR3aa: CASSSTRQGTWRISSEQYF
len: 19; j_gene: TRBJ2-2; d_gene: .; abundance: once; v_gene: TRBV11-2; CDR3nt: TGTGCCAGCAGCTCAATCCGCACCCTCCCGGGACAGAACACCGGGGAGCTGTTTTTT; CDR3aa: CASSSIRTLPGQNTGELFF
len: 13; j_gene: TRBJ1-2; d_gene: .; abundance: .; v_gene: TRBV6-5; CDR3nt: TGTGCCAGCAGTTACAAGGCAGGATATGGCTACACCTTC; CDR3aa: CASSYKAGYGYTF
len: 14; j_gene: TRBJ1-6; d_gene: TRBD1; abundance: .; v_gene: TRBV6-5; CDR3nt: TGTGCCAGCAGTTGGGGACAGACTAATTCACCCCTCCACTTT; CDR3aa: CASSWGQTNSPLHF
len: 15; j_gene: TRBJ2-5; d_gene: .; abundance: .; v_gene: TRBV23-1; CDR3nt: TGCGCCAGCAGTCAATCTTGGGGGAGGACAGAGACCCAGTACTTC; CDR3aa: CASSQSWGRTETQYF
len: 15; j_gene: TRBJ1-4; d_gene: TRBD1; abundance: few; v_gene: TRBV5-4; CDR3nt: TGTGCCAGCAGCTCTCCCACAGGGGGACGAGAAAAACTGTTTTTT; CDR3aa: CASSSPTGGREKLFF
len: 19; j_gene: TRBJ2-5; d_gene: TRBD2; abundance: .; v_gene: TRBV11-2; CDR3nt: TGTGCCAGCAGCCCCGAAGCCGGGAGGACTAGCGGGAGAGGAGAGACCCAGTACTTC; CDR3aa: CASSPEAGRTSGRGETQYF
len: 16; j_gene: TRBJ2-3; d_gene: .; abundance: .; v_gene: TRBV28; CDR3nt: TGTGCCAGCAGGCCGATGGGGGGGGCTAACACAGATACGCAGTATTTT; CDR3aa: CASRPMGGANTDTQYF
len: 17; j_gene: TRBJ2-3; d_gene: .; abundance: once; v_gene: TRBV5-1; CDR3nt: TGCGCCAGCACCCTTGACAGTTCCCCGGGCGTCCCAGATACGCAGTATTTT; CDR3aa: CASTLDSSPGVPDTQYF
len: 16; j_gene: TRBJ2-1; d_gene: TRBD1; abundance: .; v_gene: TRBV28; CDR3nt: TGTGCCAGCAGTCCGGCCGGGACAGGCTCCTACAATGAGCAGTTCTTC; CDR3aa: CASSPAGTGSYNEQFF
len: 13; j_gene: TRBJ2-2; d_gene: .; abundance: .; v_gene: TRBV4-2; CDR3nt: TGTGCCAGCAGCCAAAACAGCCCCGGGGAGCTGTTTTTT; CDR3aa: CASSQNSPGELFF
len: 16; j_gene: TRBJ2-6; d_gene: .; abundance: medium-sized; v_gene: TRBV6-1; CDR3nt: TGTGCCAGCAGTGAACAGGGTGTTACTGGGGCCAACGTCCTGACTTTC; CDR3aa: CASSEQGVTGANVLTF